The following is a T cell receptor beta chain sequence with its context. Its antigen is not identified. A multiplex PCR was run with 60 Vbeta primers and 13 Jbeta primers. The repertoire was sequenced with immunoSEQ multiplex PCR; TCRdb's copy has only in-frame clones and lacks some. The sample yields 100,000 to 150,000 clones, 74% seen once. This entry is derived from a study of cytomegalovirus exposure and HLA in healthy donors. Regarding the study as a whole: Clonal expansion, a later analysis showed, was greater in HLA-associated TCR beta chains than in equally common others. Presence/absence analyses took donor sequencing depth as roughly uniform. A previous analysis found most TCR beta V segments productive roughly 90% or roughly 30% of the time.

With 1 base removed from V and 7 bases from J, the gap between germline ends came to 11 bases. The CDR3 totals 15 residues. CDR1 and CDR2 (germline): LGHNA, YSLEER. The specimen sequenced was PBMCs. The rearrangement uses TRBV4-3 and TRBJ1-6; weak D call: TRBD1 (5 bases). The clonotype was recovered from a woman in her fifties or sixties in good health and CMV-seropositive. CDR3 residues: CASSQVGHGNSPLHF. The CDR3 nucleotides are TGCGCCAGCAGCCAAGTAGGACACGGAAATTCACCCCTCCACTTT.